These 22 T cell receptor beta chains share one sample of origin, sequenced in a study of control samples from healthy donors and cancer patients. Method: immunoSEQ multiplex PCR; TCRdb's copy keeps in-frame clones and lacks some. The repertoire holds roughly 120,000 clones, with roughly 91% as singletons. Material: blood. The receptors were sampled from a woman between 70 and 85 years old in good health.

The CDR3 is CASRQGSYEQYF. The CDR3 DNA follows: TGTGCCAGCAGACAGGGGAGTTACGAGCAGTACTTC. This chain links TRBV3-1 (or the pseudogene TRBV3-2) with TRBJ2-7; TRBD1 agrees at 7 bases. Germline V gene data show CDR1 as LGHDT and CDR2 as YNNKEL (reference sequence). V dropped 6 bases and J dropped 4; count of bases not matched to a gene: 3. The CDR3 has 12 amino acids.

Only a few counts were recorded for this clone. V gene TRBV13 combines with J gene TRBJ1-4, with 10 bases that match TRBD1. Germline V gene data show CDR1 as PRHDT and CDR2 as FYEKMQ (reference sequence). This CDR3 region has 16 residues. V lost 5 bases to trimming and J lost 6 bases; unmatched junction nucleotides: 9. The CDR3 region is CASSARDRGWDEKLFF. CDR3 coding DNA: TGTGCCAGCAGCGCCCGGGACAGGGGTTGGGATGAAAAACTGTTTTTT.

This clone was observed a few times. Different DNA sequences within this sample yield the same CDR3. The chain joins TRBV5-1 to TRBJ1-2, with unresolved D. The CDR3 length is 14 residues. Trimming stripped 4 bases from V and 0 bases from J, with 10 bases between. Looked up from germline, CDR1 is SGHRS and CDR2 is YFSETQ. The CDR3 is CASSLESTNYGYTF. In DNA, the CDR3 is TGCGCCAGCAGCCTAGAATCAACTAACTATGGCTACACCTTC.

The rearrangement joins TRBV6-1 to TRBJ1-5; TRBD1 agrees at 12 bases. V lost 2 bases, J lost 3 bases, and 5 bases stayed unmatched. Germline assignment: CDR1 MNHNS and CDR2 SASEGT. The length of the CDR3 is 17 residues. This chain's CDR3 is CASSERDRGRVNQPQHF. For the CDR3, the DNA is TGTGCCAGCAGTGAAAGGGACAGGGGGCGTGTCAATCAGCCCCAGCATTTT.

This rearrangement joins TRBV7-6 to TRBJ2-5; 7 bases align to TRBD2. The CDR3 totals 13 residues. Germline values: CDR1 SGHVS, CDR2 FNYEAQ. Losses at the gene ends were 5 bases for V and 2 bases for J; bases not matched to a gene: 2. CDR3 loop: CASSGTTQETQYF. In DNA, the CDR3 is TGTGCCAGCAGCGGGACTACTCAAGAGACCCAGTACTTC. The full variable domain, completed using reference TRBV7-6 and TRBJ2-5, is GAGVSQSPRYKVTKRGQDVALRCDPISGHVSLYWYRQALGQGPEFLTYFNYEAQQDKSGLPNDRFSAERPEGSISTLTIQRTEQRDSAMYRCASSGTTQETQYFGPGTRLLVL.

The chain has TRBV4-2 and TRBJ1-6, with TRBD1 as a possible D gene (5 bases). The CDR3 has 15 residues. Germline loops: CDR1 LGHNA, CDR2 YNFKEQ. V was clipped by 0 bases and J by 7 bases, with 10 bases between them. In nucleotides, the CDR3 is TGTGCCAGCAGCCAAGAAGAGACAGAGAATTCACCCCTCCACTTT. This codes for CASSQEETENSPLHF.

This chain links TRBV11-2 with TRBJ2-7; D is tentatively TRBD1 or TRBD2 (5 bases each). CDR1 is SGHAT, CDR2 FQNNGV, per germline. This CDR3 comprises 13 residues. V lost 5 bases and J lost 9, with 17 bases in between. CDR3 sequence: CASSHDSIGGQYF. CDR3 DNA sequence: TGTGCCAGCAGCCATGACAGTATTGGGGGGCAGTACTTC.

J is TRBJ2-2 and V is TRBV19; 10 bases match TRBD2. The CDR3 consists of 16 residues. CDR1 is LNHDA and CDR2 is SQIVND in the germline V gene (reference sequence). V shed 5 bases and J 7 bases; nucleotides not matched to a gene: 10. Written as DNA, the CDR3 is TGTGCCAGTAGTGAATCACTAGCGGGGCGGTTCGGGGAGCTGTTTTTT. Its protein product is CASSESLAGRFGELFF.

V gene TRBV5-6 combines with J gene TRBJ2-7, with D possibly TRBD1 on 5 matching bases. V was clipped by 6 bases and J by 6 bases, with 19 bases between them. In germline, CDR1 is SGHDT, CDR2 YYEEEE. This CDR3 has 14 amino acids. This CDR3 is CASTLAQGGFEQYF. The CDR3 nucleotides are TGTGCCAGCACCCTTGCGCAGGGTGGATTCGAGCAGTACTTC.

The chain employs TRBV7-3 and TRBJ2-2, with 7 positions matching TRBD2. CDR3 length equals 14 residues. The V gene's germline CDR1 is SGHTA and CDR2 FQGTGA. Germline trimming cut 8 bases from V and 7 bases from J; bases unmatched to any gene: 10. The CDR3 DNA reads TGTGCCAGCGCCAAAACGACGGGGGGCGGGGAGCTGTTTTTT. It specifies CASAKTTGGGELFF.

This CDR3 reads CASSPDRAVEQFF. The DNA of the CDR3 is TGTGCCAGCAGTCCGGACAGGGCAGTTGAGCAGTTCTTC. The chain employs TRBV6-5 and TRBJ2-1, with 8 nucleotides matching TRBD1. The CDR3 loop spans 13 amino acids. Germline V gene sequence: CDR1 MNHEY, CDR2 SVGAGI. V lost 5 bases, J lost 9 bases, and 6 bases stayed unmatched.

CDR3 amino acids: CASSLAPGSSAQQETQYF. The CDR3 nucleotides read TGTGCCAGCAGCTTAGCGCCGGGGTCTAGCGCCCAGCAAGAGACCCAGTACTTC. The chain uses TRBV7-9 and TRBJ2-5; possible D gene TRBD2, 6 bases. The V end lost 0 bases, the J end lost 2 bases, and 19 bases lay between the germline ends. CDR3 size: 18 residues. In germline, CDR1 is SEHNR, CDR2 FQNEAQ (reference sequence).

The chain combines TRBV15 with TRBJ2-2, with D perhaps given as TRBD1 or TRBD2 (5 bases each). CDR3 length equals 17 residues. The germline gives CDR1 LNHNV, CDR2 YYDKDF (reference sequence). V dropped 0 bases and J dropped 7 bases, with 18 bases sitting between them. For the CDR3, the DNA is TGTGCCACCAGCAGAGACCCCGGGCCAACTGGGGGCGGGGAGCTGTTTTTT. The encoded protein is CATSRDPGPTGGGELFF.

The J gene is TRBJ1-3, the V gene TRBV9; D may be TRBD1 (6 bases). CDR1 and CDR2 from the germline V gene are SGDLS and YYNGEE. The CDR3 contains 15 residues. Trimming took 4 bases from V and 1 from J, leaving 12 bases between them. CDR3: CASSLQGMSGNTIYF. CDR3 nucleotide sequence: TGTGCCAGCAGCCTACAGGGAATGTCTGGAAACACCATATATTTT. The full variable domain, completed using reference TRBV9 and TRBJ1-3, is DSGVTQTPKHLITATGQRVTLRCSPRSGDLSVYWYQQSLDQGLQFLIQYYNGEERAKGNILERFSAQQFPDLHSELNLSSLELGDSALYFCASSLQGMSGNTIYFGEGSWLTVV.

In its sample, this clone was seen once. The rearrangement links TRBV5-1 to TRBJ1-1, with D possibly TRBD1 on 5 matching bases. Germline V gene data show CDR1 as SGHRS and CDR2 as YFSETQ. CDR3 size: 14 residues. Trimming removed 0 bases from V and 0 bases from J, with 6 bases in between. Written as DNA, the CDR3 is TGCGCCAGCAGCTTGGTCAGGGTGAACACTGAAGCTTTCTTT. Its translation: CASSLVRVNTEAFF.

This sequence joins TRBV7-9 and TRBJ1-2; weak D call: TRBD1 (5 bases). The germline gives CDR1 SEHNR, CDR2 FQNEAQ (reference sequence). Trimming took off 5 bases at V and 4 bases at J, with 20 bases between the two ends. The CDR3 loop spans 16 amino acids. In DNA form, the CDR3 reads TGTGCCAGCAGCCCCCCGGGCGTGGGGGAGTCCTATGGCTACACCTTC. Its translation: CASSPPGVGESYGYTF.

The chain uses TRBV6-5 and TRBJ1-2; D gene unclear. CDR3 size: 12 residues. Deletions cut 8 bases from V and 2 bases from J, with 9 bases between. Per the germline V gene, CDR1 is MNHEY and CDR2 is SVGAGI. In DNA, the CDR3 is TGTGCCAGCGCCTCAGTGAACTATGGCTACACCTTC. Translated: CASASVNYGYTF.

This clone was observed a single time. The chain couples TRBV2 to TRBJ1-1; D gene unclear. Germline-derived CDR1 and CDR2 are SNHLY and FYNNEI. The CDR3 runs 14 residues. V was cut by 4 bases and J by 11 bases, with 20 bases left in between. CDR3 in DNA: TGTGCCAGCAGTGGCGAGGGAGGGATGGGCTTGGCTTTCTTT. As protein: CASSGEGGMGLAFF.

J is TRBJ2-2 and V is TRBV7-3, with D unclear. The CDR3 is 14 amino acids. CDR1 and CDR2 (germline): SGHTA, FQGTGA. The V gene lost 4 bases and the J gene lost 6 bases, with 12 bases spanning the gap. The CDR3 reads CASSSHSGPGELFF. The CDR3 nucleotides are TGTGCCAGCAGCTCACACTCAGGCCCCGGGGAGCTGTTTTTT.

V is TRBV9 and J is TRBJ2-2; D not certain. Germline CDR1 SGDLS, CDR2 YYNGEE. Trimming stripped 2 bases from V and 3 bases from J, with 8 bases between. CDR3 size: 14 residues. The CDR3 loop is CASSVVGDTGELFF. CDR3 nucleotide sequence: TGTGCCAGCAGCGTGGTCGGCGACACCGGGGAGCTGTTTTTT.

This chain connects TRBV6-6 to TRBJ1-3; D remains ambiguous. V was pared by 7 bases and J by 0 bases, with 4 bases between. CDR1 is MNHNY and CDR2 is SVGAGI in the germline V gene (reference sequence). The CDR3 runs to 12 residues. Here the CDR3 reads CASTYSGNTIYF. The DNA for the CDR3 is TGTGCCAGCACCTACTCTGGAAACACCATATATTTT.

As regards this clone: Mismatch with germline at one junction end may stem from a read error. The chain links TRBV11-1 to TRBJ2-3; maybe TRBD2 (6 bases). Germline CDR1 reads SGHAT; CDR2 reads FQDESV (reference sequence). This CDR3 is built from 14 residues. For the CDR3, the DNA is TGTGCCAGCAGCGCATCGGAGCGGGCGCAAGATTTGAATTTT. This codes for CASSASERAQDLNF.